These T cell receptor beta chains were read from a single sample in a study of cytomegalovirus exposure and HLA in healthy donors. The data were produced by immunoSEQ multiplex PCR, yet TCRdb's version contains in-frame clones alone and is incomplete. The data show some 170,000 clones, with 70% to 80% seen just once and over 0.95% held by the top ten. Input material: PBMCs. These receptors were obtained from a woman between 50 and 59 years old in good health and CMV-seronegative. Both conserved end residues are part of each CDR3. D genes are given only for firm matches. Where a row states a size, it is once, few, many or the class of an expanded clone; other rows omit it.

j_call: TRBJ2-7
v_call: TRBV6-1
clone_size: few
d_call: -
cdr3_aa: CASSEQGEQYF
cdr3_nt: TGTGCCAGCAGTGAACAGGGCGAGCAGTACTTC

j_call: TRBJ2-7
v_call: TRBV5-4
clone_size: -
d_call: TRBD1
cdr3_aa: CASSPGGREQYF
cdr3_nt: TGTGCCAGCAGCCCAGGGGGTCGGGAGCAGTACTTC

j_call: TRBJ1-1
v_call: TRBV6-1
clone_size: -
d_call: -
cdr3_aa: CASSELFREVTEAFF
cdr3_nt: TGTGCCAGCAGTGAACTCTTTAGGGAGGTCACTGAAGCTTTCTTT

j_call: TRBJ2-5
v_call: TRBV9
clone_size: -
d_call: TRBD2
cdr3_aa: CASSVGLAGAPETQYF
cdr3_nt: TGTGCCAGCAGCGTAGGGTTAGCGGGGGCCCCAGAGACCCAGTACTTC

j_call: TRBJ2-6
v_call: TRBV7-9
clone_size: -
d_call: -
cdr3_aa: CASRSPMRYSGANVLTF
cdr3_nt: TGTGCCAGCAGGTCTCCAATGCGGTACTCTGGGGCCAACGTCCTGACTTTC

j_call: TRBJ2-6
v_call: TRBV10-3
clone_size: -
d_call: -
cdr3_aa: CAISESRSSGANVLTF
cdr3_nt: TGTGCCATCAGTGAGAGTCGGAGCTCTGGGGCCAACGTCCTGACTTTC

j_call: TRBJ1-2
v_call: TRBV29-1
clone_size: -
d_call: -
cdr3_aa: CSVRGGDGYGYTF
cdr3_nt: TGCAGCGTTAGGGGAGGGGACGGCTATGGCTACACCTTC

j_call: TRBJ1-2
v_call: TRBV4-1
clone_size: -
d_call: -
cdr3_aa: CASRVRATGGYTF
cdr3_nt: TGCGCCAGCAGGGTCAGGGCGACGGGTGGCTACACCTTC

j_call: TRBJ2-6
v_call: TRBV9
clone_size: -
d_call: TRBD1
cdr3_aa: CASSPGTVQYSGANVLTF
cdr3_nt: TGTGCCAGCAGCCCCGGGACAGTTCAGTACTCTGGGGCCAACGTCCTGACTTTC

j_call: TRBJ1-1
v_call: TRBV27
clone_size: -
d_call: TRBD1
cdr3_aa: CASSHRTGNTEAFF
cdr3_nt: TGTGCCAGCAGCCACCGGACAGGGAACACTGAAGCTTTCTTT

j_call: TRBJ1-4
v_call: TRBV29-1
clone_size: once
d_call: TRBD1
cdr3_aa: CSVGTGSNEKLFF
cdr3_nt: TGCAGCGTTGGGACAGGGTCCAATGAAAAACTGTTTTTT

j_call: TRBJ1-1
v_call: TRBV2
clone_size: -
d_call: TRBD1
cdr3_aa: CASTPDRANTEAFF
cdr3_nt: TGTGCCAGCACACCAGACAGGGCGAACACTGAAGCTTTCTTT

j_call: TRBJ2-2
v_call: TRBV5-4
clone_size: -
d_call: -
cdr3_aa: CASRPGTRNTGELFF
cdr3_nt: TGTGCCAGCAGGCCCGGGACAAGAAACACCGGGGAGCTGTTTTTT

j_call: TRBJ2-7
v_call: TRBV9
clone_size: once
d_call: TRBD1
cdr3_aa: CASSADRGLYEQYF
cdr3_nt: TGTGCCAGCAGCGCGGACAGGGGGCTCTACGAGCAGTACTTC

j_call: TRBJ2-2
v_call: TRBV5-4
clone_size: -
d_call: TRBD1
cdr3_aa: CASRQGANGELFF
cdr3_nt: TGTGCCAGCCGACAGGGGGCTAACGGGGAGCTGTTTTTT

j_call: TRBJ1-2
v_call: TRBV18
clone_size: -
d_call: TRBD1
cdr3_aa: CASSPARDRDYTF
cdr3_nt: TGTGCCAGCTCACCAGCAAGGGACAGGGACTACACCTTC

j_call: TRBJ2-7
v_call: TRBV18
clone_size: -
d_call: TRBD2
cdr3_aa: CASSPGLAGEEQYF
cdr3_nt: TGTGCCAGCTCACCGGGACTAGCGGGGGAGGAGCAGTACTTC

j_call: TRBJ1-2
v_call: TRBV6-1
clone_size: -
d_call: -
cdr3_aa: CASSGLTDSEPISYGYTF
cdr3_nt: TGTGCCAGCAGTGGCCTGACAGACTCGGAACCTATATCCTATGGCTACACCTTC

j_call: TRBJ2-6
v_call: TRBV19
clone_size: -
d_call: -
cdr3_aa: CATKERTDLPGANVLTF
cdr3_nt: TGTGCCACCAAGGAGCGGACAGATTTACCTGGGGCCAACGTCCTGACTTTC

j_call: TRBJ1-5
v_call: TRBV6-5
clone_size: -
d_call: TRBD1
cdr3_aa: CASRTGRNNQPQHF
cdr3_nt: TGTGCCAGCAGGACAGGGAGAAACAATCAGCCCCAGCATTTT

j_call: TRBJ2-5
v_call: TRBV27
clone_size: -
d_call: -
cdr3_aa: CASRTTPLGGETQYF
cdr3_nt: TGTGCCAGCAGAACCACCCCGCTAGGTGGAGAGACCCAGTACTTC

j_call: TRBJ1-1
v_call: TRBV6-5
clone_size: -
d_call: TRBD1
cdr3_aa: CASSFSGQGNTEAFF
cdr3_nt: TGTGCCAGCAGTTTTTCGGGACAGGGTAACACTGAAGCTTTCTTT

j_call: TRBJ2-7
v_call: TRBV7-8
clone_size: few
d_call: TRBD1
cdr3_aa: CASSSGTGVSEQYF
cdr3_nt: TGTGCCAGCAGCTCCGGGACAGGGGTCTCCGAGCAGTACTTC

j_call: TRBJ2-3
v_call: TRBV7-6
clone_size: -
d_call: TRBD2
cdr3_aa: CASSSIAGVRVTDTQYF
cdr3_nt: TGTGCCAGCAGCTCAATAGCGGGAGTTCGGGTCACAGATACGCAGTATTTT

j_call: TRBJ2-1
v_call: TRBV29-1
clone_size: -
d_call: TRBD2
cdr3_aa: CSVIPGTSGAYNEQFF
cdr3_nt: TGCAGCGTAATCCCTGGGACTAGCGGGGCCTACAATGAGCAGTTCTTC

j_call: TRBJ1-1
v_call: TRBV7-9
clone_size: -
d_call: -
cdr3_aa: CASSGGPGNTEAFF
cdr3_nt: TGTGCCAGCAGCGGCGGGCCGGGGAACACTGAAGCTTTCTTT

j_call: TRBJ1-4
v_call: TRBV5-6
clone_size: -
d_call: -
cdr3_aa: CASSFLGTLTTNEKLFF
cdr3_nt: TGTGCCAGCAGCTTCCTCGGGACACTTACAACTAATGAAAAACTGTTTTTT

j_call: TRBJ2-1
v_call: TRBV10-1
clone_size: -
d_call: -
cdr3_aa: CASSDWGAYNEQFF
cdr3_nt: TGCGCCAGCAGTGACTGGGGGGCCTACAATGAGCAGTTCTTC

j_call: TRBJ1-5
v_call: TRBV28
clone_size: once
d_call: -
cdr3_aa: CASSLSVGNQPQHF
cdr3_nt: TGTGCCAGCAGTTTGTCCGTTGGCAATCAGCCCCAGCATTTT

j_call: TRBJ1-1
v_call: TRBV4-3
clone_size: few
d_call: -
cdr3_aa: CASSQAGYDTEAFF
cdr3_nt: TGCGCCAGCAGCCAAGCAGGGTACGACACTGAAGCTTTCTTT

j_call: TRBJ2-1
v_call: TRBV15
clone_size: -
d_call: -
cdr3_aa: CATSRDPRSFDEQFF
cdr3_nt: TGTGCCACCAGCAGAGATCCCAGGTCGTTCGATGAGCAGTTCTTC

j_call: TRBJ1-2
v_call: TRBV27
clone_size: -
d_call: -
cdr3_aa: CASTPVGGPIYGYTF
cdr3_nt: TGTGCCAGCACGCCCGTGGGGGGTCCAATCTATGGCTACACCTTC

j_call: TRBJ2-3
v_call: TRBV5-1
clone_size: -
d_call: TRBD1
cdr3_aa: CASSLYRGETDTQYF
cdr3_nt: TGCGCCAGCAGCTTGTACAGGGGTGAGACAGATACGCAGTATTTT

j_call: TRBJ2-3
v_call: TRBV9
clone_size: -
d_call: TRBD2
cdr3_aa: CASSLTSGGPTDTQYF
cdr3_nt: TGTGCCAGCAGTCTGACTAGCGGGGGTCCCACAGATACGCAGTATTTT

j_call: TRBJ1-1
v_call: TRBV15
clone_size: -
d_call: -
cdr3_aa: CATSRDRGKAFF
cdr3_nt: TGTGCCACCAGCAGAGACAGGGGTAAAGCTTTCTTT

j_call: TRBJ1-1
v_call: TRBV5-5
clone_size: -
d_call: -
cdr3_aa: CASSVKGYTEAFF
cdr3_nt: TGTGCCAGCAGCGTCAAGGGGTACACTGAAGCTTTCTTT

j_call: TRBJ2-1
v_call: TRBV28
clone_size: -
d_call: -
cdr3_aa: CASTLGGTSSYNEQFF
cdr3_nt: TGTGCCAGCACCTTGGGCGGGACCAGCTCCTACAATGAGCAGTTCTTC

j_call: TRBJ2-3
v_call: TRBV27
clone_size: -
d_call: TRBD2
cdr3_aa: CASSLKTSGSGETDTQYF
cdr3_nt: TGTGCCAGCAGTTTAAAAACTAGCGGGAGCGGGGAAACAGATACGCAGTATTTT

j_call: TRBJ1-2
v_call: TRBV6-5
clone_size: -
d_call: TRBD1
cdr3_aa: CASSYTTGNYGYTF
cdr3_nt: TGTGCCAGCAGTTACACGACAGGGAACTATGGCTACACCTTC

j_call: TRBJ2-3
v_call: TRBV5-1
clone_size: -
d_call: TRBD1
cdr3_aa: CASSADRGTRDTQYF
cdr3_nt: TGCGCCAGCAGCGCCGACAGGGGAACAAGAGATACGCAGTATTTT

j_call: TRBJ1-5
v_call: TRBV28
clone_size: -
d_call: TRBD1
cdr3_aa: CASSFSGTESQPQHF
cdr3_nt: TGTGCCAGCAGTTTCTCCGGGACAGAGAGTCAGCCCCAGCATTTT

j_call: TRBJ2-1
v_call: TRBV29-1
clone_size: -
d_call: -
cdr3_aa: CSVVVLSSYNEQFF
cdr3_nt: TGCAGCGTTGTGGTGTTGAGCTCCTACAATGAGCAGTTCTTC

j_call: TRBJ2-7
v_call: TRBV6-5
clone_size: -
d_call: -
cdr3_aa: CASSYLYEQYF
cdr3_nt: TGTGCCAGCAGTTACCTTTACGAGCAGTACTTC

j_call: TRBJ2-7
v_call: TRBV6-1
clone_size: -
d_call: TRBD1
cdr3_aa: CATEGQTYEQYF
cdr3_nt: TGTGCCACTGAGGGACAGACCTACGAGCAGTACTTC

j_call: TRBJ2-1
v_call: TRBV10-1
clone_size: -
d_call: -
cdr3_aa: CASSEHDSGYNEQFF
cdr3_nt: TGCGCCAGCAGTGAGCACGATAGCGGCTACAATGAGCAGTTCTTC

j_call: TRBJ2-1
v_call: TRBV7-2
clone_size: few
d_call: TRBD2
cdr3_aa: CASFLAGGNNEQFF
cdr3_nt: TGTGCCAGCTTTCTAGCGGGAGGAAACAATGAGCAGTTCTTC

j_call: TRBJ1-1
v_call: TRBV5-1
clone_size: few
d_call: -
cdr3_aa: CASSLAQVGTEAFF
cdr3_nt: TGCGCCAGCAGCTTGGCCCAGGTAGGCACTGAAGCTTTCTTT

j_call: TRBJ1-1
v_call: TRBV4-2
clone_size: -
d_call: TRBD1
cdr3_aa: CASSQDTGGTEAFF
cdr3_nt: TGTGCCAGCAGCCAGGATACAGGGGGAACTGAAGCTTTCTTT

j_call: TRBJ1-2
v_call: TRBV6-1
clone_size: -
d_call: TRBD1
cdr3_aa: CASRGTGYKNYGYTF
cdr3_nt: TGTGCCAGCAGGGGGACAGGGTACAAGAACTATGGCTACACCTTC

j_call: TRBJ1-5
v_call: TRBV6-5
clone_size: -
d_call: TRBD1
cdr3_aa: CASSPGTGIQPQHF
cdr3_nt: TGTGCCAGCAGCCCCGGGACAGGGATTCAGCCCCAGCATTTT

j_call: TRBJ2-1
v_call: TRBV19
clone_size: -
d_call: -
cdr3_aa: CASRPGVGRSNEQFF
cdr3_nt: TGTGCCAGTCGACCAGGGGTCGGCAGGTCCAATGAGCAGTTCTTC

j_call: TRBJ2-2
v_call: TRBV4-3
clone_size: few
d_call: TRBD1
cdr3_aa: CASSQDRDRVPGELFF
cdr3_nt: TGCGCCAGCAGCCAAGATCGAGACAGGGTTCCCGGGGAGCTGTTTTTT

j_call: TRBJ2-1
v_call: TRBV7-2
clone_size: once
d_call: -
cdr3_aa: CASSLPPSEQFF
cdr3_nt: TGTGCCAGCAGCTTACCCCCTAGCGAGCAGTTCTTC

j_call: TRBJ1-3
v_call: TRBV30
clone_size: -
d_call: -
cdr3_aa: CAWSVWASGNTIYF
cdr3_nt: TGTGCCTGGAGTGTATGGGCCAGTGGAAACACCATATATTTT

j_call: TRBJ2-7
v_call: TRBV5-5
clone_size: -
d_call: TRBD1
cdr3_aa: CASSPGTGTYEQYF
cdr3_nt: TGTGCCAGCAGCCCCGGGACAGGGACCTACGAGCAGTACTTC

j_call: TRBJ2-7
v_call: TRBV28
clone_size: -
d_call: TRBD2
cdr3_aa: CASSLLPGTSLPYEQYF
cdr3_nt: TGTGCCAGCAGTCTGCTACCCGGGACTAGCCTTCCCTACGAGCAGTACTTC

j_call: TRBJ2-3
v_call: TRBV5-1
clone_size: -
d_call: TRBD2
cdr3_aa: CASSDSGRTDTQYF
cdr3_nt: TGCGCCAGCAGCGATAGCGGGAGAACAGATACGCAGTATTTT